This TCR beta chain was observed in a study of PD-1 blockade in classical Hodgkin lymphoma. Study results and limitations: Undefined causes, possibly disease activity or prior therapy, underlie the repertoire differences.

The CDR3 covers 12 residues. Germline V CDR1 and CDR2: GTSNPN, SVGIG (reference sequence). The V gene lost 0 bases and the J gene lost 11 bases, with 11 bases spanning the gap. Concerning this clone itself: What it recognizes is unknown.

As to time point: newly diagnosed, previously untreated cHL patient sample. Magnetic negative selection was used to purify CD4+ T cells from PBMCs that had been thawed. Profiled with immunoSEQ multiplex PCR; TCRdb holds only in-frame clones, not every one. The sample carries about 35,000 clones, around nine tenths recorded once. What was sequenced was CD4+ T cells from blood. The TCR was taken from a human donor with classical Hodgkin lymphoma. V and J are TRBV30 and TRBJ2-4; D is uncertain. CDR3 loop: CAWSVDLKVQYF. Here the CDR3 DNA reads TGTGCCTGGAGTGTAGACCTAAAAGTTCAGTACTTC.